Each of the 32 T cell receptor beta chains below was sequenced from the same sample in a study of CD8 T cells in Susac syndrome. Random-hexamer reverse transcription was applied to roughly 0.5 to 1 ug RNA. TCRdb reanalysed the immunoSEQ multiplex PCR reads using MiXCR and keeps one entry per CDR3 protein. Among roughly 170,000 distinct CDR3 sequences listed, roughly 92% were seen once. Sequenced material: CD4+ T cells from PBMCs. The receptors stem from a human donor with multiple sclerosis.

This clonotype was detected only a few times. The chain joins TRBV7-9 to TRBJ1-1; D is possibly TRBD1 (6 bases). The CDR3 length is 14 residues. Germline CDR1 reads SEHNR; CDR2 reads FQNEAQ (reference sequence). The germline V and J ends were trimmed by 4 bases and 5 bases, with 14 bases remaining between them. CDR3 sequence: CASSSGGGHTEAFF. CDR3 sequence (DNA): TGTGCCAGCAGCTCGGGTGGGGGGCATACTGAAGCTTTCTTT.

This clonotype has a single count. This chain connects TRBV6-2 or TRBV6-3 to TRBJ2-7; tentative D call: TRBD2 (6 bases). This CDR3 contains 14 residues. CDR1 is MNHEY and CDR2 is SVGEGT in the germline V gene. V was cut by 2 bases and J by 2 bases, with 10 bases left in between. The CDR3 here is CASSYGGLTYEQYF. In nucleotides, the CDR3 is TGTGCCAGCAGTTACGGAGGGTTAACCTACGAGCAGTACTTC.

The chain uses TRBV20-1 and TRBJ2-7; D gene unclear. This CDR3 region has 12 residues. Trimming stripped 4 bases from V and 6 bases from J, with 13 bases between. Germline V gives CDR1 DFQATT, CDR2 SNEGSKA (reference sequence). The CDR3 protein is CSATQDGREQYF. The CDR3 DNA is TGCAGTGCTACCCAGGATGGCCGCGAGCAGTACTTC.

V gene TRBV2 combines with J gene TRBJ1-4; D is unresolved. The CDR3 contains 14 residues. The V and J ends lost 6 bases and 0 bases respectively, with 8 bases between them. Germline loops: CDR1 SNHLY, CDR2 FYNNEI. CDR3 residues: CASRIQTTNEKLFF. The DNA for the CDR3 is TGTGCCAGCAGGATACAGACAACTAATGAAAAACTGTTTTTT.

This chain connects TRBV18 to TRBJ1-6; 8 nucleotides match TRBD1. The V and J ends lost 2 bases and 7 bases, in that order; junction bases with no gene match: 7. The germline V gene has CDR1 KGHSH and CDR2 LQKENI. CDR3 size: 16 residues. CDR3 in amino acids: CASSPEGQGKNSPLHF. The CDR3 coding sequence is TGTGCCAGCTCACCAGAAGGACAGGGCAAAAATTCACCCCTCCACTTT.

The rearrangement uses TRBV7-3 and TRBJ2-6; D unclear. The V gene lost 5 bases and the J gene lost 2 bases, with 4 bases spanning the gap. This CDR3 contains 13 residues. Germline V gene lookup returns CDR1 SGHTA and CDR2 FQGTGA. CDR3 in amino acids: CASSPPGANVLTF. The CDR3 DNA reads as TGTGCCAGCAGCCCCCCTGGGGCCAACGTCCTGACTTTC.

The gene calls are TRBV7-8 and TRBJ2-6; the D is unclear. Trimming stripped 5 bases from V and 2 bases from J, with 16 bases between. Germline CDR1 SGHVS, CDR2 FQNEAQ. This CDR3 has 17 residues. CDR3 in amino acids: CASSIQPLYAGANVLTF. In DNA, the CDR3 is TGTGCCAGCAGCATACAGCCCCTGTATGCTGGGGCCAACGTCCTGACTTTC.

The gene calls are TRBV9 and TRBJ2-3; 10 bases line up with TRBD2. V was pared by 9 bases and J by 7 bases, with 11 bases of the junction left unmatched. Germline lookup yields CDR1 SGDLS and CDR2 YYNGEE. This CDR3 comprises 14 residues. CDR3 coding DNA: TGTGCCACCTCTAGCGGGAGTTCGATGAATACGCAGTATTTT. It translates to CATSSGSSMNTQYF. The full variable domain, in which reference TRBV9 and TRBJ2-3 provide the parts outside the CDR3, is DSGVTQTPKHLITATGQRVTLRCSPRSGDLSVYWYQQSLDQGLQFLIQYYNGEERAKGNILERFSAQQFPDLHSELNLSSLELGDSALYFCATSSGSSMNTQYFGPGTRLTVL.

The chain links TRBV20-1 to TRBJ1-1; D possibly corresponds to TRBD1 (5 bases). Germline V gene lookup returns CDR1 DFQATT and CDR2 SNEGSKA (reference sequence). This CDR3 comprises 14 residues. Trimming removed 6 bases at V and 0 bases at J, with 14 bases between. CDR3 sequence (DNA): TGCAGTGCCGGTGACAGCCACATGAACACTGAAGCTTTCTTT. Its protein is CSAGDSHMNTEAFF.

The chain combines TRBV6-2 or TRBV6-3 with TRBJ1-4, with a possible D match to TRBD1 (5 bases). Germline V gene sequence: CDR1 MNHEY, CDR2 SVGEGT. The CDR3 has 14 amino acids. V dropped 6 bases and J dropped 5 bases, with 13 bases sitting between them. DNA for the CDR3: TGTGCCAGCAGGACGGAGACAGCGAATGAAAAACTGTTTTTT. This codes for CASRTETANEKLFF.

This chain uses TRBV20-1 with TRBJ2-2; the match to TRBD1 covers 7 bases. The J segment lost 0 bases and the V segment lost 1 base, leaving 8 bases of the junction unmatched. This CDR3 is built from 17 residues. Per the germline V gene, CDR1 is DFQATT and CDR2 is SNEGSKA (reference sequence). CDR3 nucleotides: TGCAGTGCTAGAGTGGCGCATGGGACAGCGAACACCGGGGAGCTGTTTTTT. It yields the protein CSARVAHGTANTGELFF.

In its sample, this clonotype was seen once. The chain combines TRBV24-1 with TRBJ1-2; the D gene is possibly TRBD1 (6 bases). Deletions cut 12 bases from V and 3 bases from J, with 19 bases between. The CDR3 is 14 amino acids. In germline, CDR1 is KGHDR, CDR2 SFDVKD. The DNA of the CDR3 is TGTGCCCCGGACCACAGGGTTTTGGACTATGGCTACACCTTC. This translates into CAPDHRVLDYGYTF.

V is TRBV6-6 and J is TRBJ2-2; D gene uncertain. The germline V gene encodes CDR1 MNHNY and CDR2 SVGAGI (reference sequence). The germline V and J ends were trimmed by 2 bases and 6 bases, with 16 bases remaining between them. The CDR3 is 16 amino acids. The CDR3: CASSYRAGGPPGELFF. The CDR3 nucleotides are TGTGCCAGCAGTTACAGGGCAGGCGGACCCCCCGGGGAGCTGTTTTTT.

This clonotype was observed a few times. The chain couples TRBV7-3 to TRBJ2-1; 7 bases are shared with TRBD2. CDR1 is SGHTA, CDR2 FQGTGA, per germline. CDR3 length: 13 amino acids. V lost 2 bases and J lost 5; bases outside the gene matches: 0. The CDR3 sequence: CASSLGTNNEQFF. The CDR3 DNA reads as TGTGCCAGCAGCTTAGGGACTAACAATGAGCAGTTCTTC.

This chain joins TRBV6-6 and TRBJ2-3, with a possible D match to TRBD1 (5 bases). Between the trimmed V and J ends, which lost 4 bases and 6 bases, there was a span of 11 bases. The CDR3 consists of 13 residues. Germline V gene lookup returns CDR1 MNHNY and CDR2 SVGAGI (reference sequence). The CDR3 nucleotides read TGTGCCAGCAGTTTCAGGGTTCGTGATACGCAGTATTTT. Translating gives CASSFRVRDTQYF.

This chain connects TRBV29-1 to TRBJ1-1, with D possibly matching TRBD1 (6 bases). The V gene's germline CDR1 is SQVTM and CDR2 ANQGSEA. V dropped 3 bases and J dropped 1 base, with 12 bases sitting between them. CDR3 size: 14 residues. The CDR3 spells CSVEKRQANTEAFF. CDR3 in DNA: TGCAGCGTTGAGAAGAGACAGGCGAACACTGAAGCTTTCTTT.

J is TRBJ2-3 and V is TRBV6-6, with no clear D. The V end lost 0 bases, the J end lost 3 bases, and 7 bases lay between the germline ends. Germline V gene data show CDR1 as MNHNY and CDR2 as SVGAGI (reference sequence). The CDR3 contains 14 residues. CDR3 DNA: TGTGCCAGCAGTTACTCCGACGGGACAGATACGCAGTATTTT. Translating gives CASSYSDGTDTQYF.

The chain couples TRBV14 to TRBJ2-2, with TRBD2 identical over 7 bases. The CDR3 extends over 15 amino acids. The germline V gene encodes CDR1 SGHDN and CDR2 FVKESK. Germline trimming cut 2 bases from V and 4 bases from J; bases unmatched to any gene: 4. This CDR3 is CASSQKGGATGELFF. The CDR3 DNA sequence: TGTGCCAGCAGCCAAAAGGGAGGGGCCACCGGGGAGCTGTTTTTT. The complete variable domain, with remaining parts taken from reference TRBV14 and TRBJ2-2, reads EAGVTQFPSHSVIEKGQTVTLRCDPISGHDNLYWYRRVMGKEIKFLLHFVKESKQDESGMPNNRFLAERTGGTYSTLKVQPAELEDSGVYFCASSQKGGATGELFFGEGSRLTVL.

This chain uses TRBV18 with TRBJ1-2; D unresolved. V lost 6 bases, J lost 8 bases, and 16 bases lay in between. Germline CDR1 is KGHSH and CDR2 is LQKENI. This CDR3 spans 13 amino acids. The CDR3 sequence: CASSPRKGEGYTF. The CDR3 region has the DNA TGTGCCAGCTCCCCCCGGAAGGGCGAGGGCTACACCTTC.

About this clonotype itself: At one end, the junction sequence differs from germline, possibly due to a read error. The V and J genes are TRBV19 and TRBJ1-1; a possible D gene is TRBD1 (6 bases). This CDR3 is built from 14 residues. Germline V gene sequence: CDR1 LNHDA, CDR2 SQIVND (reference sequence). CDR3 residues: CASRHRDGITEAFF. CDR3 in DNA: TGTGCCAGTAGACACAGGGATGGTATCACTGAAGCCTTCTTT. Complete variable domain (other parts from reference TRBV19 and TRBJ1-1): DGGITQSPKYLFRKEGQNVTLSCEQNLNHDAMYWYRQDPGQGLRLIYYSQIVNDFQKGDIAEGYSVSREKKESFPLTVTSAQKNPTAFYLCASRHRDGITEAFFGQGTRLTVV.

This chain links TRBV3-1 with TRBJ1-1; D uncertain. V shed 4 bases and J shed 0 bases, with 18 bases lying between them. Germline V gene data show CDR1 as LGHDT and CDR2 as YNNKEL (reference sequence). The CDR3 is made up of 17 amino acids. CDR3 DNA: TGTGCCAGCAGCCCTCTTGGAGGCAACGTCATGAACACTGAAGCTTTCTTT. The encoded protein is CASSPLGGNVMNTEAFF.

The chain carries TRBV5-8 and TRBJ2-5; 7 bases are shared with TRBD1. J gave up 9 bases and V 3 bases, and 8 bases lay outside the gene matches. Germline CDR1 reads SGHTS; CDR2 reads YDEGEE. The CDR3 contains 13 residues. The chain's CDR3 is CASSSTTGWAQYF. CDR3 nucleotides: TGTGCCAGCAGCTCTACGACAGGGTGGGCCCAGTACTTC.

The gene calls are TRBV20-1 and TRBJ2-5; D call uncertain. Trimming took 5 bases from V and 2 from J, leaving 18 bases between them. The CDR3 sequence is 15 residues long. Germline V gene sequence: CDR1 DFQATT, CDR2 SNEGSKA (reference sequence). The CDR3: CSAHVGWGPQETQYF. As DNA, the CDR3 is TGCAGTGCTCACGTAGGGTGGGGTCCGCAAGAGACCCAGTACTTC.

Remarks on this clonotype: Its ends do not fully match the called genes, so a read error is possible. The chain is built from TRBV5-1 and TRBJ1-1; 8 bases line up with TRBD1. CDR1 is SGHRS and CDR2 is YFSETQ in the germline V gene. The CDR3 length is 13 residues. CDR3 sequence (DNA): TGTGCCAGCAGCTCGACAGGGGACACTGAAGCTTTCTTT. Protein: CASSSTGDTEAFF.

The chain carries TRBV6-5 and TRBJ2-7; 10 bases map to TRBD2. In germline, CDR1 is MNHEY, CDR2 SVGAGI. CDR3 length equals 15 residues. Losses at the gene ends were 7 bases for V and 2 bases for J; bases not matched to a gene: 8. CDR3 DNA: TGTGCCAGCACCCCGCGCCTAGCGGGAGCCTACGAGCAGTACTTC. Translating it yields CASTPRLAGAYEQYF.

The chain combines TRBV4-3 with TRBJ2-7; TRBD1 agrees at 9 bases. Germline CDR1 and CDR2: LGHNA and YSLEER. With V trimmed by 0 bases and J by 1 base, 16 bases remained unmatched. This CDR3 contains 20 residues. The CDR3 coding sequence is TGCGCCAGCAGCCAAGATTTTGCCCCATCTTGGACAGGGGTTTCCTACGAGCAGTACTTC. Amino acid sequence: CASSQDFAPSWTGVSYEQYF.

The chain employs TRBV5-6 and TRBJ2-5; no clear D gene. There are 13 residues in the CDR3. Germline V gives CDR1 SGHDT, CDR2 YYEEEE. V lost 2 bases, J lost 2 bases, and 7 bases lay in between. In DNA form, the CDR3 reads TGTGCCAGCAGCTTTTTAGGGCAAGAGACCCAGTACTTC. Residues: CASSFLGQETQYF. The whole variable domain, remainder taken from reference TRBV5-6 and TRBJ2-5, is DAGVTQSPTHLIKTRGQQVTLRCSPKSGHDTVSWYQQALGQGPQFIFQYYEEEERQRGNFPDRFSGHQFPNYSSELNVNALLLGDSALYLCASSFLGQETQYFGPGTRLLVL.

The CDR3 region has the DNA TGTGCCAGCAGTTTTTCCTACGGGGCCCAGCATTTT. It specifies CASSFSYGAQHF. The chain uses TRBV28 and TRBJ1-5; D is undetermined. The CDR3 covers 12 residues. Germline CDR1 reads MDHEN; CDR2 reads SYDVKM. Deletions cut 3 bases from V and 11 bases from J, with 11 bases between. The variable domain in full, completed from reference TRBV28 and TRBJ1-5, reads DVKVTQSSRYLVKRTGEKVFLECVQDMDHENMFWYRQDPGLGLRLIYFSYDVKMKEKGDIPEGYSVSREKKERFSLILESASTNQTSMYLCASSFSYGAQHFGDGTRLSIL.

This clonotype appeared once. The chain uses TRBV29-1 and TRBJ1-1; 7 bases match TRBD1. CDR3 length: 13 amino acids. Trimming removed 6 bases from V and 1 base from J; junction bases left unmatched: 5. Germline assignment: CDR1 SQVTM and CDR2 ANQGSEA. Written as DNA, the CDR3 is TGCAGCGTAGATAGGGGGCAGAACACTGAAGCTTTCTTT. Protein product: CSVDRGQNTEAFF. Full variable domain (remainder filled in from reference TRBV29-1 and TRBJ1-1): SAVISQKPSRDICQRGTSLTIQCQVDSQVTMMFWYRQQPGQSLTLIATANQGSEATYESGFVIDKFPISRPNLTFSTLTVSNMSPEDSSIYLCSVDRGQNTEAFFGQGTRLTVV.

The gene calls are TRBV5-6 and TRBJ2-5; D possibly uses TRBD1 or TRBD2 (6 bases each). V lost 3 bases to trimming and J lost 1 base, with 10 bases between them. This CDR3 is 14 amino acids long. CDR1 SGHDT and CDR2 YYEEEE come from the germline V gene. CDR3 protein: CASSWRGFQETQYF. The CDR3 nucleotides read TGTGCCAGCAGCTGGAGGGGGTTCCAAGAGACCCAGTACTTC. Using reference TRBV5-6 and TRBJ2-5 for the parts outside the CDR3, the full variable domain is DAGVTQSPTHLIKTRGQQVTLRCSPKSGHDTVSWYQQALGQGPQFIFQYYEEEERQRGNFPDRFSGHQFPNYSSELNVNALLLGDSALYLCASSWRGFQETQYFGPGTRLLVL.

The chain recombines TRBV30 with TRBJ1-6, with 9 bases aligning to TRBD1. Per the germline V gene, CDR1 is GTSNPN and CDR2 is SVGIG (reference sequence). The CDR3 runs 16 residues. The V and J ends lost 0 bases and 12 bases, in that order; junction bases with no gene match: 12. The CDR3 protein is CAWSVPWGQGLLPLHF. The CDR3 nucleotides read TGTGCCTGGAGTGTACCGTGGGGACAGGGATTATTACCCCTCCACTTT.

The chain employs TRBV18 and TRBJ1-3; tentative D call: TRBD1 (5 bases). Trimming pared 3 bases from V and 5 bases from J, leaving 14 bases between. From germline, CDR1 is KGHSH and CDR2 LQKENI. The CDR3 runs to 15 residues. The chain's CDR3 is CASSPSAGPRNTIYF. In DNA form, the CDR3 reads TGTGCCAGCTCACCCTCGGCAGGGCCAAGAAACACCATATATTTT.